The rows below give T cell receptor beta chains drawn from one sample of a study of shared T cell receptors in the human thymus. Repertoires were generated with immunoSEQ multiplex PCR, while TCRdb's copy carries only in-frame clones and drops some. The sample consists of roughly 500,000 clones, roughly 74% of them appearing once. These records were also assigned to another study, of human thymus T cells.

Sequences were obtained from thymocytes. The receptors shown here come from a boy under two years old with a congenital heart defect. The CDR3 runs from the conserved cysteine through the conserved F or W. The order of the fields is D gene, clone size, V gene, J gene, CDR3 protein, CDR3 DNA. The D gene is left open where the match is weak. Expanded clones get a size class; other rows say once, few or many, or leave the size out.

D gene: .; clone size: .; V gene: TRBV10-2; J gene: TRBJ2-3; CDR3 protein: CASKLEGVGQYF; CDR3 DNA: TGCGCCAGCAAGTTGGAAGGGGTCGGGCAGTATTTT
D gene: .; clone size: .; V gene: TRBV29-1; J gene: TRBJ2-1; CDR3 protein: CSVLGDEQFF; CDR3 DNA: TGCAGCGTTCTAGGAGATGAGCAGTTCTTC
D gene: .; clone size: few; V gene: TRBV15; J gene: TRBJ2-5; CDR3 protein: CATSRDIPSETQYF; CDR3 DNA: TGTGCCACCAGCAGAGATATCCCCAGTGAGACCCAGTACTTC
D gene: .; clone size: .; V gene: TRBV5-6; J gene: TRBJ2-7; CDR3 protein: CASSLARVRYEQYF; CDR3 DNA: TGTGCCAGCAGCTTGGCCAGGGTTCGATACGAGCAGTACTTC
D gene: TRBD1; clone size: .; V gene: TRBV27; J gene: TRBJ2-7; CDR3 protein: CASRSSYRGFYYEQYF; CDR3 DNA: TGTGCCAGCAGGAGTTCGTACAGGGGTTTCTACTACGAGCAGTACTTC
D gene: .; clone size: .; V gene: TRBV29-1; J gene: TRBJ1-1; CDR3 protein: CSVNRGHGWTEAFF; CDR3 DNA: TGCAGCGTTAATCGGGGACATGGGTGGACTGAAGCTTTCTTT
D gene: TRBD2; clone size: .; V gene: TRBV7-2; J gene: TRBJ2-7; CDR3 protein: CASSLVSGRTYEQYF; CDR3 DNA: TGTGCCAGCAGCTTAGTAAGCGGGAGAACCTACGAGCAGTACTTC
D gene: TRBD1; clone size: .; V gene: TRBV11-3; J gene: TRBJ1-1; CDR3 protein: CASSGRQGPNTEAFF; CDR3 DNA: TGTGCCAGCAGCGGGAGACAGGGACCGAACACTGAAGCTTTCTTT
D gene: .; clone size: few; V gene: TRBV5-6; J gene: TRBJ2-7; CDR3 protein: CASSLVLEGSYEQYF; CDR3 DNA: TGTGCCAGCAGCTTGGTACTCGAGGGCTCCTACGAGCAGTACTTC
D gene: .; clone size: few; V gene: TRBV11-2; J gene: TRBJ2-1; CDR3 protein: CASSSPTPSYNEQFF; CDR3 DNA: TGTGCCAGCAGCTCTCCGACTCCCTCCTACAATGAGCAGTTCTTC
D gene: .; clone size: .; V gene: TRBV7-9; J gene: TRBJ2-1; CDR3 protein: CASSLEGNGNEQFF; CDR3 DNA: TGTGCCAGCAGCTTAGAGGGGAACGGCAATGAGCAGTTCTTC